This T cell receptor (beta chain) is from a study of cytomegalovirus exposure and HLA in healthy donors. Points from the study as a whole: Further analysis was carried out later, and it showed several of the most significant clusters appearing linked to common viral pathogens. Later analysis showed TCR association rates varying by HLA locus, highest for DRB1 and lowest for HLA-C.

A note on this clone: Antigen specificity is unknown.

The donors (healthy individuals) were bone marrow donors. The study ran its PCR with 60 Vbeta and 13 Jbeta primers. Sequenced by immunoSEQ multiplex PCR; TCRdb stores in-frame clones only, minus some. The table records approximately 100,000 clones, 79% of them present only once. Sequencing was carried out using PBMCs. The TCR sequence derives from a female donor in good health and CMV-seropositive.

The CDR3 DNA follows: TGTGCCAGCAGCTCCCGACTGATAATGAACACTGAAGCTTTCTTT. The encoded protein is CASSSRLIMNTEAFF. V and J are TRBV5-6 and TRBJ1-1, with unresolved D. The CDR3 totals 15 residues. Per the germline V gene, CDR1 is SGHDT and CDR2 is YYEEEE. The V end was cut by 3 bases, the J end by 0 bases, with 12 bases between.